Listed here are 16 T cell receptor beta chains from one sample, sequenced in a study of blood T cell repertoires in COVID-19. The method was immunoSEQ multiplex PCR; TCRdb's version includes in-frame clones alone and lacks a portion of them. The sample has about 270,000 clones; more than 85% are singletons. Sequencing was performed on peripheral blood. All receptors come from a person aged 18 to 30 with COVID-19, enrolled during active disease.

This clone was recorded only once. The V gene is TRBV13, the J gene TRBJ2-5, with 11 bases aligning to TRBD2. Germline V gene data show CDR1 as PRHDT and CDR2 as FYEKMQ (reference sequence). Unmatched junction bases numbered 4, after V lost 0 bases and J lost 4 bases. CDR3 length equals 16 residues. CDR3 bases: TGTGCCAGCAGCTTAGGGTATACTAGCGGGAGAGAGACCCAGTACTTC. It codes for CASSLGYTSGRETQYF.

The V gene is TRBV14, the J gene TRBJ1-4; perhaps TRBD1 as D (5 bases). V lost 4 bases and J lost 8, with 20 bases in between. Germline V gives CDR1 SGHDN, CDR2 FVKESK. The CDR3 extends over 16 amino acids. The DNA of the CDR3 is TGTGCCAGCAGCCCTCAACGGGGGATAAATCACGAAAAACTGTTTTTT. It is translated as CASSPQRGINHEKLFF.

On this clone itself: Other DNA sequences in this specimen translate into the identical CDR3. This chain uses TRBV27 with TRBJ2-7; tentative D call: TRBD2 (6 bases). Trimming cost V 2 bases and J 6 bases, with 8 bases left between them. CDR1 and CDR2 (germline): MNHEY, SMNVEV (reference sequence). CDR3 length: 12 residues. The CDR3 sequence is CASSLIGGEQYF. The CDR3 region has the DNA TGTGCCAGCAGTTTAATCGGGGGCGAGCAGTACTTC.

The V call is TRBV29-1, the J call TRBJ2-1, with 12 bases aligning to TRBD2. Germline V CDR1 and CDR2: SQVTM, ANQGSEA. The CDR3 consists of 14 residues. V lost 3 bases to trimming and J lost 7 bases; unmatched junction nucleotides: 4. The CDR3 bases are TGCAGCGTTGATGGTCTAGCGGGAGGGAATGAGCAGTTCTTC. It translates to CSVDGLAGGNEQFF.

Only one count was recorded for this clone. The genes are TRBV6-5 and TRBJ1-5; 8 bases are shared with TRBD1. V shed 4 bases and J 5 bases; nucleotides not matched to a gene: 4. From germline, CDR1 is MNHEY and CDR2 SVGAGI. There are 14 residues in the CDR3. DNA of the CDR3: TGTGCCAGCAGTTCTGGACAGGGCTATCAGCCCCAGCATTTT. Its protein product is CASSSGQGYQPQHF.

This clone was found once. The V gene is TRBV5-1, the J gene TRBJ2-5; D might be TRBD1 (5 bases). The germline CDR1 and CDR2 sequences are SGHRS and YFSETQ. This CDR3 is 14 amino acids long. V gave up 7 bases and J gave up 2 bases, with 15 bases separating them. The CDR3 spells CASSTGQQQETQYF. The CDR3 DNA reads as TGCGCCAGCTCCACCGGACAACAACAAGAGACCCAGTACTTC. Full variable domain (missing parts from reference TRBV5-1 and TRBJ2-5): KAGVTQTPRYLIKTRGQQVTLSCSPISGHRSVSWYQQTPGQGLQFLFEYFSETQRNKGNFPGRFSGRQFSNSRSEMNVSTLELGDSALYLCASSTGQQQETQYFGPGTRLLVL.

V usage is TRBV14 and J usage is TRBJ1-2; 10 nucleotides agree with TRBD1. The CDR3 totals 17 residues. CDR1 and CDR2 from the germline V gene are SGHDN and FVKESK. V dropped 3 bases and J dropped 7; count of bases not matched to a gene: 14. The CDR3 nucleotides read TGTGCCAGCAGCCACCAACCCCCGGGACAGGGGCTCCGTGGCTACACCTTC. This encodes CASSHQPPGQGLRGYTF.

The chain employs TRBV27 and TRBJ1-2; 7 bases are shared with TRBD1. The CDR3 loop spans 16 amino acids. Germline values: CDR1 MNHEY, CDR2 SMNVEV (reference sequence). With 0 bases clipped from V and 5 bases from J, the junction kept 9 bases outside the gene matches. CDR3 in amino acids: CASSLSIPDRAYGYTF. Here the CDR3 DNA reads TGTGCCAGCAGTTTATCGATACCAGACAGGGCTTATGGCTACACCTTC.

The V call is TRBV27, the J call TRBJ2-3; TRBD2 matches at 11 bases. Per germline, CDR1 MNHEY and CDR2 SMNVEV (reference sequence). J was trimmed by 5 bases and V by 5 bases; bases with no gene match: 15. CDR3 length equals 18 residues. CDR3 sequence reads: CASSTDPGLAEGGDTQYF. In nucleotides, the CDR3 is TGTGCCAGCAGTACCGACCCGGGACTAGCGGAGGGGGGAGATACGCAGTATTTT.

The genes are TRBV24-1 and TRBJ1-4; D is unresolved. Germline CDR1 reads KGHDR; CDR2 reads SFDVKD. This CDR3 spans 15 amino acids. The V and J ends lost 1 base and 8 bases respectively, with 13 bases between them. The CDR3: CATSDFSHGREKLFF. CDR3 in DNA: TGTGCCACCAGTGATTTTAGCCACGGGAGAGAAAAACTGTTTTTT.

The chain couples TRBV6-5 to TRBJ2-5; possibly TRBD1 for D (7 bases). The germline V gene has CDR1 MNHEY and CDR2 SVGAGI. This CDR3 is built from 14 residues. Trimming took 7 bases from V and 6 from J, leaving 18 bases between them. CDR3 DNA sequence: TGTGCCAGCAATAAAGGAGGGGGCGCACAGACCCAGTACTTC. Translated, it gives CASNKGGGAQTQYF.

Comment on this clone: An end of the junction does not agree with germline; a read error may underlie this. The chain joins TRBV7-7 to TRBJ2-2; D is undetermined. Germline CDR1 reads SSHAT; CDR2 reads FNYEAQ (reference sequence). This CDR3 contains 14 residues. DNA of the CDR3: TGTGCTAGCAGCTTAACTCCGAACACCGGGGAGCTGTTTTTT. Amino acid sequence: CASSLTPNTGELFF. Combining the CDR3 with reference TRBV7-7 and TRBJ2-2 gives the whole variable domain GAGVSQSPRYKVTKRGQDVTLRCDPISSHATLYWYQQALGQGPEFLTYFNYEAQPDKSGLPSDRFSAERPEGSISTLTIQRTEQRDSAMYRCASSLTPNTGELFFGEGSRLTVL.

J is TRBJ1-5 and V is TRBV24-1; weak D call: TRBD1 (6 bases). Trimming took 3 bases from V and 6 from J, leaving 17 bases between them. CDR1 KGHDR and CDR2 SFDVKD come from the germline V gene. This CDR3 comprises 16 residues. CDR3 residues: CATSDKDRGAFQPQHF. The CDR3, as DNA: TGTGCCACCAGTGATAAGGACCGGGGGGCGTTTCAGCCCCAGCATTTT.

This chain connects TRBV9 to TRBJ2-5; tentatively, D is TRBD2 (7 bases). CDR1 and CDR2 from the germline V gene are SGDLS and YYNGEE. Trimming cost V 0 bases and J 5 bases, with 14 bases left between them. The CDR3 is made up of 15 amino acids. The CDR3 DNA reads TGTGCCAGCAGCGTAGTCGGGGGGCCGGGCGAGACCCAGTACTTC. Its translation: CASSVVGGPGETQYF. The full variable domain, with the rest looked up from reference TRBV9 and TRBJ2-5, is DSGVTQTPKHLITATGQRVTLRCSPRSGDLSVYWYQQSLDQGLQFLIQYYNGEERAKGNILERFSAQQFPDLHSELNLSSLELGDSALYFCASSVVGGPGETQYFGPGTRLLVL.

The CDR3 sequence: CASSLQGVGTGELFF. The CDR3 DNA is TGCGCCAGCAGCCTGCAGGGGGTCGGCACCGGGGAGCTGTTTTTT. The V gene is TRBV5-1, the J gene TRBJ2-2; TRBD1 matches at 7 bases. The CDR3 is 15 amino acids. V shed 4 bases and J 4 bases; nucleotides not matched to a gene: 7. CDR1 SGHRS and CDR2 YFSETQ come from the germline V gene. The whole variable domain, filled in from reference TRBV5-1 and TRBJ2-2, reads KAGVTQTPRYLIKTRGQQVTLSCSPISGHRSVSWYQQTPGQGLQFLFEYFSETQRNKGNFPGRFSGRQFSNSRSEMNVSTLELGDSALYLCASSLQGVGTGELFFGEGSRLTVL.

The gene calls are TRBV13 and TRBJ1-2; 8 nucleotides align to TRBD1. CDR3 length: 16 amino acids. Germline CDR1 is PRHDT and CDR2 is FYEKMQ (reference sequence). J was trimmed by 3 bases and V by 5 bases; bases with no gene match: 11. The CDR3 nucleotides are TGTGCCAGCAGCCCAGACCGGGGACAGGAAGACTATGGCTACACCTTC. Encoded protein: CASSPDRGQEDYGYTF.